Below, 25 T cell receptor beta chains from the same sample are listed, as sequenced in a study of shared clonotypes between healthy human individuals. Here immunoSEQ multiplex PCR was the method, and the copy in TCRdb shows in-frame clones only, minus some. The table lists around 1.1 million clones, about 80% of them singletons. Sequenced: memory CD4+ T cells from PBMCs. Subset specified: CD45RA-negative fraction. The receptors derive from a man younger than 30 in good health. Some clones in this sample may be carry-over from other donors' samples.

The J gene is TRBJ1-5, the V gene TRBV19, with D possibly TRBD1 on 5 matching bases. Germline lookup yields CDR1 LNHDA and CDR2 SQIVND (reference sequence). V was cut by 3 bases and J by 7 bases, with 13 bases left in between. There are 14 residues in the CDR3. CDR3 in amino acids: CASSIAGFQQPQHF. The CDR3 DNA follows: TGTGCCAGTAGTATTGCAGGGTTTCAGCAGCCCCAGCATTTT.

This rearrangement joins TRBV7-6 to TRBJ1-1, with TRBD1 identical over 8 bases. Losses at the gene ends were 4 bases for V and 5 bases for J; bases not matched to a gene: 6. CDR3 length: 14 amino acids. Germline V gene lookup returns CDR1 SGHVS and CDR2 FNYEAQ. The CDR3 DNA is TGTGCCAGCAGCTCACCAGGGGGCACGACTGAAGCTTTCTTT. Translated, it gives CASSSPGGTTEAFF.

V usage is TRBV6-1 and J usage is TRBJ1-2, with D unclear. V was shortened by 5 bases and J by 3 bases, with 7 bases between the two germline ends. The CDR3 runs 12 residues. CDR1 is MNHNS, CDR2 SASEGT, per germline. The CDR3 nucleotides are TGTGCCAGCAGTTCAGGCCACTATGGCTACACCTTC. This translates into CASSSGHYGYTF.

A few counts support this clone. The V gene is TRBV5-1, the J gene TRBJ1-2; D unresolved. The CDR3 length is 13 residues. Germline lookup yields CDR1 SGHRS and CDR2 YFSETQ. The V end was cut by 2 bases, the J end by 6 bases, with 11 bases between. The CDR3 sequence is CASSLGPENGYTF. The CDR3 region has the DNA TGCGCCAGCAGCTTAGGCCCTGAGAATGGCTACACCTTC.

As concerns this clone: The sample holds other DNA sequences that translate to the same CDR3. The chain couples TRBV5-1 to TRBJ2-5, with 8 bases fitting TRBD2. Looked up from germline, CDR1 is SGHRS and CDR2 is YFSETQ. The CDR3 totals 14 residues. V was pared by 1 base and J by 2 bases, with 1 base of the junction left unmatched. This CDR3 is CASSLSGGQETQYF. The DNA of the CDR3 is TGCGCCAGCAGCTTGAGCGGGGGACAAGAGACCCAGTACTTC.

In nucleotides, the CDR3 is TGTGCCAGCAGCCCTGGGGGACTAGCCGGGCAGGCTTCCTACAATGAGCAGTTCTTC. This translates into CASSPGGLAGQASYNEQFF. The chain recombines TRBV5-4 with TRBJ2-1; TRBD2 aligns across 9 bases. The trim removed 4 bases at V and 1 base at J, leaving 15 bases unmatched. Germline loops: CDR1 SGHNT, CDR2 YYREEE (reference sequence). This CDR3 region has 19 residues. Looking up the rest from reference TRBV5-4 and TRBJ2-1 gives the full variable domain: ETGVTQSPTHLIKTRGQQVTLRCSSQSGHNTVSWYQQALGQGPQFIFQYYREEENGRGNFPPRFSGLQFPNYSSELNVNALELDDSALYLCASSPGGLAGQASYNEQFFGPGTRLTVL.

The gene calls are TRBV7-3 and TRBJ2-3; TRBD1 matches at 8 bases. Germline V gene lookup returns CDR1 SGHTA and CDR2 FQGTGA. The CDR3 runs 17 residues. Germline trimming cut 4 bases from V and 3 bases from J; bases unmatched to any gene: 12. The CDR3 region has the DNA TGTGCCAGCAGCTCCACCGGCACAGGGGGAAGTACAGATACGCAGTATTTT. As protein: CASSSTGTGGSTDTQYF. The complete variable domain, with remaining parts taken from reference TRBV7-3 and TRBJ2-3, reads GAGVSQTPSNKVTEKGKYVELRCDPISGHTALYWYRQSLGQGPEFLIYFQGTGAADDSGLPNDRFFAVRPEGSVSTLKIQRTERGDSAVYLCASSSTGTGGSTDTQYFGPGTRLTVL.

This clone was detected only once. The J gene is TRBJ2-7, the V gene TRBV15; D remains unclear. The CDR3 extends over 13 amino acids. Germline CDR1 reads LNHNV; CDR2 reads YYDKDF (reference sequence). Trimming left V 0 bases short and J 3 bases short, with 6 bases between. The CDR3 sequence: CATSRDQHYEQYF. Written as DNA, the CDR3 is TGTGCCACCAGCAGAGATCAGCACTACGAGCAGTACTTC.

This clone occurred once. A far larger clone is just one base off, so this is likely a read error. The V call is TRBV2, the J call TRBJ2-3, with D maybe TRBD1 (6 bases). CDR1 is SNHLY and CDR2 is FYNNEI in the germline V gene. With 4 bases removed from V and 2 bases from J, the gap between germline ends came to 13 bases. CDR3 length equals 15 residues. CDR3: CASSAMQGITDTQYF. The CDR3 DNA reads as TGTGCCAGCAGTGCGATGCAGGGGATCACAGATACGCAGTATTTT. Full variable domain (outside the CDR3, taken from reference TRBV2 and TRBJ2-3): EPEVTQTPSHQVTQMGQEVILRCVPISNHLYFYWYRQILGQKVEFLVSFYNNEISEKSEIFDDQFSVERPDGSNFTLKIRSTKLEDSAMYFCASSAMQGITDTQYFGPGTRLTVL.

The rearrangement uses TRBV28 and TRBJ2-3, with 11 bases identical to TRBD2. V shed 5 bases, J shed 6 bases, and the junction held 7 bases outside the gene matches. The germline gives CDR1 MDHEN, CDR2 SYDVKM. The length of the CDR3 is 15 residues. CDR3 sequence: CASSHSGRAGDTQYF. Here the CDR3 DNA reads TGTGCCAGCAGTCATAGCGGGAGGGCCGGGGATACGCAGTATTTT.

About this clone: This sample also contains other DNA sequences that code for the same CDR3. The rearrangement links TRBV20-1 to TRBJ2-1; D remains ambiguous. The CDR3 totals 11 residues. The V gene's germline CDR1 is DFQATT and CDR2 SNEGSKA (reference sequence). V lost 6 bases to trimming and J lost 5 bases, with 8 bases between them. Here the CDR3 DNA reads TGCAGTGCCCGCTATAACAATGAGCAGTTCTTC. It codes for CSARYNNEQFF.

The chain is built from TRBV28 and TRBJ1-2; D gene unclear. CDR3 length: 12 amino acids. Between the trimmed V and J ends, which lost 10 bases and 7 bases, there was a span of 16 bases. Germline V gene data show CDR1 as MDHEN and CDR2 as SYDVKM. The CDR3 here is CAIRLPFGGYTF. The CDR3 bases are TGTGCCATCCGGTTGCCCTTTGGTGGCTACACCTTC.

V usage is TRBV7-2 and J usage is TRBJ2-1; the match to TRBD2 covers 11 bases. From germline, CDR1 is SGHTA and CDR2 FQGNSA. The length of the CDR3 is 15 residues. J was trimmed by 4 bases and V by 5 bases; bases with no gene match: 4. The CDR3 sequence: CASSPWTSGYNEQFF. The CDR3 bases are TGTGCCAGCAGCCCCTGGACTAGCGGGTACAATGAGCAGTTCTTC.

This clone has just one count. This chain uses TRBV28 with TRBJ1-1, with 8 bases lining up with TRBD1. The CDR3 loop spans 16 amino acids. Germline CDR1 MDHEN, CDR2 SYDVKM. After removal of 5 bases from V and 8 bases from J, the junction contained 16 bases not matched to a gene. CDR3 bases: TGTGCCAGCAGTGCACGACCTTCGATGGGGGACAGGGAAGCTTTCTTT. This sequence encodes CASSARPSMGDREAFF.

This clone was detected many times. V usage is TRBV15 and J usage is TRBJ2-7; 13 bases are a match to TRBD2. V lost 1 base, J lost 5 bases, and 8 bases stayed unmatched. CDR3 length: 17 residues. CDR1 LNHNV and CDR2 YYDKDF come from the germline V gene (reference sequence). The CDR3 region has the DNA TGTGCCACCAGCAGAGCCTTCTTTGGACTAGCGGGAGACGAGCAGTACTTC. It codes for CATSRAFFGLAGDEQYF. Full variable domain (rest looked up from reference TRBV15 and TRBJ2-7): DAMVIQNPRYQVTQFGKPVTLSCSQTLNHNVMYWYQQKSSQAPKLLFHYYDKDFNNEADTPDNFQSRRPNTSFCFLDIRSPGLGDTAMYLCATSRAFFGLAGDEQYFGPGTRLTVT.

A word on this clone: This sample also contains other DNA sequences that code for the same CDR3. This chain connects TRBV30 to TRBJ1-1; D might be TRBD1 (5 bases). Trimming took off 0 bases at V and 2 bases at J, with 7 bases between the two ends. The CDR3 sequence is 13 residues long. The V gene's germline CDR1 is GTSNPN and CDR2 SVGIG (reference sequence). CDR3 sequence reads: CAWSVGGNTEAFF. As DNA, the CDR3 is TGTGCCTGGAGTGTGGGGGGTAACACTGAAGCTTTCTTT.

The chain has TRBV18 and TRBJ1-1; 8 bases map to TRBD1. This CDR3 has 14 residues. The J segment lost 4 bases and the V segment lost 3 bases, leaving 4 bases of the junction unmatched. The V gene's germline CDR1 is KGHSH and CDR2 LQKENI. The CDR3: CASSPTGAITEAFF. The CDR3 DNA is TGTGCCAGCTCACCGACAGGGGCGATCACTGAAGCTTTCTTT.

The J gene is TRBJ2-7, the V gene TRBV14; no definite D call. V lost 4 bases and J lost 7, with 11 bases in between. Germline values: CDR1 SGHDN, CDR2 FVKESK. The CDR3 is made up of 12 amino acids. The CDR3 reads CASSLVLGEQYF. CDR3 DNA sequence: TGTGCCAGCAGCCTGGTTTTAGGAGAGCAGTACTTC.

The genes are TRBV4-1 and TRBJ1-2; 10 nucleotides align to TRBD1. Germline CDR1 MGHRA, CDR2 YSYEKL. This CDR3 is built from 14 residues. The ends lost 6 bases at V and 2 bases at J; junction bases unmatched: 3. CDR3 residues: CASSLGQGNYGYTF. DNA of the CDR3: TGCGCCAGCAGTTTGGGACAGGGGAACTATGGCTACACCTTC.

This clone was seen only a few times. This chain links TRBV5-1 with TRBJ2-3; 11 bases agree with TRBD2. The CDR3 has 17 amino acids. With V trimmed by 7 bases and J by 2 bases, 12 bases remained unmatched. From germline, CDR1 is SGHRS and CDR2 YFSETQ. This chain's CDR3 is CASSTSGGFQYTDTQYF. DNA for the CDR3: TGCGCCAGCTCCACTAGCGGGGGATTTCAATACACAGATACGCAGTATTTT.

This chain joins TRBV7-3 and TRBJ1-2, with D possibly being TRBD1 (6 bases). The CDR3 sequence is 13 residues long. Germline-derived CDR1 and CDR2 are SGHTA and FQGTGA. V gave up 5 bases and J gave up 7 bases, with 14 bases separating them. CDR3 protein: CASSQDSGRGYTF. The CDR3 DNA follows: TGTGCCAGCAGCCAGGACAGCGGTCGTGGCTACACCTTC.

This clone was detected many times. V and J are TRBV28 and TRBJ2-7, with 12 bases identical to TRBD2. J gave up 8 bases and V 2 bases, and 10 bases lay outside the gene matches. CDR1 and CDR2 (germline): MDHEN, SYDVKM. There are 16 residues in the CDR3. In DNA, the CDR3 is TGTGCCAGCAGTTTACCGACTAGCGGGGGCCTCTCACAGCAGTACTTC. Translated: CASSLPTSGGLSQQYF.

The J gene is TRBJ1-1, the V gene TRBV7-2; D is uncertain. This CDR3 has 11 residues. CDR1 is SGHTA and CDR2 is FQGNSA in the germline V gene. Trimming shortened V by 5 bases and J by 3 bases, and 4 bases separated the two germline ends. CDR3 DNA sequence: TGTGCCAGCAGCCCGTACACTGAAGCTTTCTTT. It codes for CASSPYTEAFF. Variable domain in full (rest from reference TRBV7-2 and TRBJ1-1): GAGVSQSPSNKVTEKGKDVELRCDPISGHTALYWYRQSLGQGLEFLIYFQGNSAPDKSGLPSDRFSAERTGGSVSTLTIQRTQQEDSAVYLCASSPYTEAFFGQGTRLTVV.

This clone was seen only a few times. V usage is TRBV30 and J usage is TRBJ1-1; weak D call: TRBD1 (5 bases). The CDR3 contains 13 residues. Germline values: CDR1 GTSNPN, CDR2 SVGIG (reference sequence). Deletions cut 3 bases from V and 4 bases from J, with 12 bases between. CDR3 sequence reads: CAWSAGLATEAFF. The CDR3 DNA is TGTGCCTGGAGCGCAGGGTTGGCCACTGAAGCTTTCTTT.

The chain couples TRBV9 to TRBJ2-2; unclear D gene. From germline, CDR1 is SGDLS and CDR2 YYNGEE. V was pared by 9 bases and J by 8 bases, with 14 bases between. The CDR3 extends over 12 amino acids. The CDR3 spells CATPPTQGELFF. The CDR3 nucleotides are TGTGCCACCCCACCAACACAAGGGGAGCTGTTTTTT.